The sequence of this T cell receptor beta chain was determined in a study of T cells in Graves' hyperthyroidism and ophthalmopathy. The study, taken as a whole, reports: Peripheral blood also featured most of the thyroid clonotypes expanded above 0.001. From stable hyperthyroidism, ophthalmopathy was separated by a 13 V-J model. Ophthalmopathy onset followed model prediction by a median approximately six months.

Points on this clonotype: Antigen unknown.

Uncontrolled infections, other autoimmune diseases, pregnancy or lactation led to exclusion of patients. The CDR3 is 14 amino acids. The germline CDR1 and CDR2 sequences are SQVTM and ANQGSEA. J was trimmed by 7 bases and V by 5 bases; bases with no gene match: 12. Amplification targeted TCR beta CDR3 regions from RNA transcripts. The HTBI primer set served for first-round RT-PCR of the TCR CDR3. MiXCR was run by TCRdb on the multiplex PCR reads, yielding one entry per CDR3 protein. The sample lists about 570,000 distinct CDR3 sequences; roughly 46% were seen once. The TCR comes from an adult woman with Graves' disease, either hyperthyroidism or ophthalmopathy (not recorded which). The J gene is TRBJ1-1, the V gene TRBV29-1, with 8 positions matching TRBD1. What was sequenced was peripheral blood or thyroid tissue (not recorded which). CDR3 protein: CSVQFGQGEFEAFF. For the CDR3, the DNA is TGCAGCGTTCAATTCGGACAGGGCGAGTTTGAAGCTTTCTTT.